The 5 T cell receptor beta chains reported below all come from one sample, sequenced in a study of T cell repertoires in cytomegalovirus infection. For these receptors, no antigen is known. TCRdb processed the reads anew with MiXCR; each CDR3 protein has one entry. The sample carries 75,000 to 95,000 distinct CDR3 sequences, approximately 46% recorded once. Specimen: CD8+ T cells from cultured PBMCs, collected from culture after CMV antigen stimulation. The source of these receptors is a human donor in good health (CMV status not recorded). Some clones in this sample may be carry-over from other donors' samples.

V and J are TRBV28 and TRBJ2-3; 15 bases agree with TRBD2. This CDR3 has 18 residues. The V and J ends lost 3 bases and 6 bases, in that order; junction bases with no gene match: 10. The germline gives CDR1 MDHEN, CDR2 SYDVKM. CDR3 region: CASSLSGLAGGRWDTQYF. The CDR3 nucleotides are TGTGCCAGCAGTTTGAGCGGACTAGCGGGAGGGCGCTGGGATACGCAGTATTTT.

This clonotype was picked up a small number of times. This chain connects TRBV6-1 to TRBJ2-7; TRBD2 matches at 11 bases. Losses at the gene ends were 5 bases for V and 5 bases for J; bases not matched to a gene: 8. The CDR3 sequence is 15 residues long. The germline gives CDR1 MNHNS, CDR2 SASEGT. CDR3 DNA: TGTGCCAGCAGTCCCCGACTAGCGGGGTCTAACGAGCAGTACTTC. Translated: CASSPRLAGSNEQYF.

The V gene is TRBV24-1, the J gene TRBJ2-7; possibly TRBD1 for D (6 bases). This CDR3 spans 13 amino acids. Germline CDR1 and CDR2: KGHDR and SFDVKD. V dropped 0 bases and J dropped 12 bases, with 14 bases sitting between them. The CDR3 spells CATSDLETGQRYF. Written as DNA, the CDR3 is TGTGCCACCAGTGATTTGGAGACAGGACAAAGGTACTTC.

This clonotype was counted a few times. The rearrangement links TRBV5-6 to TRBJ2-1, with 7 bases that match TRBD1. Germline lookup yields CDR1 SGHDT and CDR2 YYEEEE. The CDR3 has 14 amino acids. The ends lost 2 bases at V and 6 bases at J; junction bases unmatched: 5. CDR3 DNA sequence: TGTGCCAGCAGCTTTCAGACAGGGCCCAATGAGCAGTTCTTC. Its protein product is CASSFQTGPNEQFF.

CDR3 coding DNA: TGTGCCAGCAGTTTGGACAGTGGTGTCAACGAGCAGTACTTC. Protein product: CASSLDSGVNEQYF. The rearrangement uses TRBV27 and TRBJ2-7, with D maybe TRBD1 (6 bases). Between the trimmed V and J ends, which lost 3 bases and 5 bases, there was a span of 14 bases. The CDR3 loop spans 14 amino acids. The germline gives CDR1 MNHEY, CDR2 SMNVEV (reference sequence).